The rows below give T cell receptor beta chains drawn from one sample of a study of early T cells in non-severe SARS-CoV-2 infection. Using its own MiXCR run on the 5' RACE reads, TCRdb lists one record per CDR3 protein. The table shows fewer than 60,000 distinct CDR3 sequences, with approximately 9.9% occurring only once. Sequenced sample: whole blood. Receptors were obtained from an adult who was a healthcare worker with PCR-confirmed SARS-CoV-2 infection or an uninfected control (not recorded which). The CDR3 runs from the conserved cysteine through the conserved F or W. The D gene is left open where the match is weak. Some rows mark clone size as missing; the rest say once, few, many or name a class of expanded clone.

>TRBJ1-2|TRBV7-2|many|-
TGTGCCAGCAGCCCCAGAGGGATCTTCGATGGCTACACCTTC
CASSPRGIFDGYTF
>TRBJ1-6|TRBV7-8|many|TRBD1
TGTGCCAGCAGCTCTCGACAGGGCAACCGCGTCTATAATTCACCCCTCCACTTT
CASSSRQGNRVYNSPLHF
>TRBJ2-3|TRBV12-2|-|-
TGTGCAAGTCGCTCCTCTGTAGCGGGGGACGCAGATACGCAGTATTTT
CASRSSVAGDADTQYF
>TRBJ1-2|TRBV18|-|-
TGTGCCAGCTCCCCCCGACCTGCGACTAACTATGGCTACACCTTC
CASSPRPATNYGYTF
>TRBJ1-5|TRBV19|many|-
TGTGCCAGTAGTGCTCACCAGGGATTCGGTTCATGGTTGGGACAAGATCAGCCCCAGCATTTT
CASSAHQGFGSWLGQDQPQHF
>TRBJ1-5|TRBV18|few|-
TGTGCCAGCTCACCAGGGCAAAGCAATCAGCCCCAGCATTTT
CASSPGQSNQPQHF
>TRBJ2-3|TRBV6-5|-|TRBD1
TGTGCCAGCAGTCAGGGGGCAGCGGCTTCTCGCACAGATACGCAGTATTTT
CASSQGAAASRTDTQYF
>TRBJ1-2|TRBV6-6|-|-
TGTGCCAGCAGTGACGAGGCTCAAGTAAACCAGCCCTATGGCTACACCTTC
CASSDEAQVNQPYGYTF
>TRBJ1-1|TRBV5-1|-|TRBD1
TGCGCCAGCAGCTTGGATACAGGGGGAGTAGGTGAAGCTTTCTTT
CASSLDTGGVGEAFF
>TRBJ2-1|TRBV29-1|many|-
TGCAGCGGTGGGCAACTAGCTCCCCCCAATGAGCAGTTCTTC
CSGGQLAPPNEQFF
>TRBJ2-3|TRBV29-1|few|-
TGCAGCGTCACCCCGGCGGGAGATACGCAGTATTTT
CSVTPAGDTQYF
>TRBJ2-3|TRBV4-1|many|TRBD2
TGCGCCAGCAGCCAAGCTTTGGGAGTCAGCGGGAGGGCCACAGATACGCAGTATTTT
CASSQALGVSGRATDTQYF
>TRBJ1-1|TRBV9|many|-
TGTGCCAGCAGCCCACGGACCCATGCGAACACTGAAGCTTTCTTT
CASSPRTHANTEAFF
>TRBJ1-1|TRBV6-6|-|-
TGTGCCAGCAGTTCGACAGGTCAGGGAACTGAAGTTTTCTTT
CASSSTGQGTEVFF
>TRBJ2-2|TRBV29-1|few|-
TGCAGCGTGAACCCGAGAGGGAACACCGGGGAGCTGTTTTTT
CSVNPRGNTGELFF
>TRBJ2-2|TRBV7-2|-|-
TGTGCCAGCAGCTTAGATGTTGGCGGGGAGCTGTTTTTT
CASSLDVGGELFF
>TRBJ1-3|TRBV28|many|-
TGTGCCAGCAACACTGTTTCTCTCGACAGATCGGGAAACACCATATATTTT
CASNTVSLDRSGNTIYF
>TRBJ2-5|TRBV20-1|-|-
TGCAGTGCTCCGGCGGTTAACACAGGGTGGGAAGAGACCCAGTACTTC
CSAPAVNTGWEETQYF
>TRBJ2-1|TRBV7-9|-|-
TGTGCCAGCAGCTTAGCCGGGAGTCCCTACAATGAGCAGTTCTTC
CASSLAGSPYNEQFF
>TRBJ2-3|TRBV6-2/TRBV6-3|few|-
TGTGCCAGCAGAAAGGATGACACAGATACGCAGTATTTT
CASRKDDTDTQYF
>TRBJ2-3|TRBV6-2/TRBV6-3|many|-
TGTGCCAGCAGTCCCTCCGGGGCTAGGGGGACGCAGTATTTT
CASSPSGARGTQYF
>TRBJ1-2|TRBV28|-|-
TGTGCCTGCCAGAGAGGACAGCACTATGGCTACACCTTC
CACQRGQHYGYTF
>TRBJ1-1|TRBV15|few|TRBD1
TGTGCCACCCTCTACGACAGGGACACTGAAGCTTTCTTT
CATLYDRDTEAFF
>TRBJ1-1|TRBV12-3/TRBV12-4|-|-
TGTGCCAGCCTCCGGGGGCCAGGGACGACTGGAGCTTTCTTT
CASLRGPGTTGAFF
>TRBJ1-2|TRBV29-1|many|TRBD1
TGCAGCGTCCGGACAGGGGCTTTCTATGGCTACACCTTC
CSVRTGAFYGYTF
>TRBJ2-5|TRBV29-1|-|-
TGCAGCGTCCATAGGGCGGGGCAAGAGACCCAGTACTTC
CSVHRAGQETQYF
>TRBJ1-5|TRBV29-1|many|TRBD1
TGCAGCGTTGGGGACAGGGATCAGCCCCAGCATTTT
CSVGDRDQPQHF
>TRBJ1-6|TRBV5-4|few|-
TGTGCCAGCAGCAGAGCTTCGGACGGATTAAATTCACCCCTCCACTTT
CASSRASDGLNSPLHF
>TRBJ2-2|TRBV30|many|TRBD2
TGTGCCTGGAGTGTAGCGGGAGTGGGGACCGGGGAGCTGTTTTTT
CAWSVAGVGTGELFF
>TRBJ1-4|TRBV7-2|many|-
TGTGCCAGCAGCTTAGGTCGGGGAAAACTGTTTTTT
CASSLGRGKLFF
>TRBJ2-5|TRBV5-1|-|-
TGCGCCAGCAGCTACAAAGAGACCCAGTACTTC
CASSYKETQYF
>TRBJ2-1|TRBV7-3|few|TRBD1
TGTGCCAGCAGCCTTACAGGGGGCGGTACCTACAATGAGCAGTTCTTC
CASSLTGGGTYNEQFF
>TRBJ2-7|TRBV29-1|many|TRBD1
TGCAGCGTTTCGACAGGGGTGGCCTACGAGCAGTACTTC
CSVSTGVAYEQYF
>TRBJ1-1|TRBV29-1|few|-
TGCAGCCCCGGAGAGGGTTTCTTT
CSPGEGFF
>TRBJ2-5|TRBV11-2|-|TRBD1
TGTGCCAGCAGCTACTACAGGGGGCGGGATGAGACCCAGTACTTC
CASSYYRGRDETQYF
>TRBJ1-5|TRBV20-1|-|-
TGCAGTGCTAGAAGTGACAGACAGAATCAGCCCCAGCATTTT
CSARSDRQNQPQHF
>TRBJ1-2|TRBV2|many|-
TGTGCCGATCGTCAGGGGCCGGGCTACACCTTC
CADRQGPGYTF
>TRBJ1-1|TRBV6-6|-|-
TGTGCCAGCAGTTCAGCCGGGAACACTGAAGCTTTCTTT
CASSSAGNTEAFF
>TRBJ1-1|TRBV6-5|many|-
TGTGCCAGCAGTTACTCCGTGGGTTGGACTGAAGCTTTCTTT
CASSYSVGWTEAFF
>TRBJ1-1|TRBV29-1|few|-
TGCAGCGTAAAATCAGTTTCCCCGAACACTGAAGCTTTCTTT
CSVKSVSPNTEAFF
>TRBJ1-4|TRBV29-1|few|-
TGCAGCGCCGCCCCTACCGCAACTAATGAAAAACTGTTTTTT
CSAAPTATNEKLFF
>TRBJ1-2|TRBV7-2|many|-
TGTGCCAGCAGTAGGCTCGTGGGGGACTATGGCTACACCTTC
CASSRLVGDYGYTF
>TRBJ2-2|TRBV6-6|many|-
TGTGCCAGCAGTAGCTTGGGAGGAGACACCGGGGAGCTGTTTTTT
CASSSLGGDTGELFF
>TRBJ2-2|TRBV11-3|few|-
TGTGCCAGCAGCTCCTCTTCCCCCGGGGAGCTGTTTTTT
CASSSSSPGELFF
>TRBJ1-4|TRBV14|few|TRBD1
TGTGCCAGCAGCCATGGACAGGGGAGTTGGTTGGATAATGAAAAACTGTTTTTT
CASSHGQGSWLDNEKLFF
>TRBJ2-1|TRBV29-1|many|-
TGCAGCGTGCCTTTATGGGGCAATGAGCAGTTCTTC
CSVPLWGNEQFF
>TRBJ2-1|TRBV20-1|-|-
TGCAGTGCTAGAGATTCGTCGGGACGCCGATACAATGAGCAGTTCTTC
CSARDSSGRRYNEQFF
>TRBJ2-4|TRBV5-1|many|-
TGCGCCAGCAGCTCCCGGCCGATGGACATTCAGTACTTC
CASSSRPMDIQYF
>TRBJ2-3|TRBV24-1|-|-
TGTGCCACCAGTGGGGGGGTTAGCACAGATACGCAGTATTTT
CATSGGVSTDTQYF
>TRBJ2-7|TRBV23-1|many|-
TGCGCCAGCAGTCAAAGCAGACGGAATCCTTCCTACGAGCAGTACTTC
CASSQSRRNPSYEQYF
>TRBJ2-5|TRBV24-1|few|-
TGTGCCACCAGTGATGGTAGATGGACCCAGTACTTC
CATSDGRWTQYF
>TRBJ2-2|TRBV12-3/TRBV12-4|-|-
TGTGCCGAGAGACCGGGACTCAACTCGGGGGAGCTGTTTTTT
CAERPGLNSGELFF
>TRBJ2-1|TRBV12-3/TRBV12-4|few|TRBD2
TGTGCCAGCAGTTTGCTAGCGGTGTACAATGAGCAGTTCTTC
CASSLLAVYNEQFF
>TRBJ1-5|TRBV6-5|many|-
TGTGCCAGCAGTTTGGGGAATGATCAGCCCCAGCATTTT
CASSLGNDQPQHF
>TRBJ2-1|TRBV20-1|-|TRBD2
TGCAGTGCCACGCCCCCCCTAGCGGGAGCCAGGGAGCAGTTCTTC
CSATPPLAGAREQFF
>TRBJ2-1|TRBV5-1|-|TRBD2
TGCGCCAGCAGCTTGCGGGGGGAGGCGATCAATGAGCAGTTCTTC
CASSLRGEAINEQFF